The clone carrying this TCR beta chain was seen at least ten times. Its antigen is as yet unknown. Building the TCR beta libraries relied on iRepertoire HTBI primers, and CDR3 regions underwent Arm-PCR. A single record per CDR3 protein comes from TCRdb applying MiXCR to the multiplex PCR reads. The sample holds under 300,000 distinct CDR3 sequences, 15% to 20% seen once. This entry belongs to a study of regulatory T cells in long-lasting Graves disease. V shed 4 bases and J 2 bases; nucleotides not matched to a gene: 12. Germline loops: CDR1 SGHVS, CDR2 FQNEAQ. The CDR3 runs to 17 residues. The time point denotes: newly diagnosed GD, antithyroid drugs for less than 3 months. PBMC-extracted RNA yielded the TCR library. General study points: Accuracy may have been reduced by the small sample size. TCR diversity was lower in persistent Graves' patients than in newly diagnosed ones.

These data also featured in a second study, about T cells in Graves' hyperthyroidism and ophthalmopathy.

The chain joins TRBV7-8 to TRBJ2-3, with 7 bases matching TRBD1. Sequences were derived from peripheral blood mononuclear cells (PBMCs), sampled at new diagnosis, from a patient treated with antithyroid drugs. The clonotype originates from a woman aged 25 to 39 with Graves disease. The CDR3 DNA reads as TGTGCCAGCAGCTCACCAGACAGGGTAACTTCCACAGATACGCAGTATTTT. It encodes CASSSPDRVTSTDTQYF. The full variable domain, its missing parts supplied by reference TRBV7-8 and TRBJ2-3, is GAGVSQSPRYKVAKRGQDVALRCDPISGHVSLFWYQQALGQGPEFLTYFQNEAQLDKSGLPSDRFFAERPEGSVSTLKIQRTQQEDSAVYLCASSSPDRVTSTDTQYFGPGTRLTVL.